These 7 T cell receptor beta chains were all obtained from the same sample, sequenced in a study of blood T cells in healthy people across ages. A second PCR, run for roughly 7 to 11 cycles, used a sample-barcoded 5' primer plus a J-beta primer mix. TCRdb called the 5' RACE reads again in MiXCR, with one record for every CDR3 protein. This sample carries 890,000 or so distinct CDR3 sequences, around 62% of them seen once, and the ten largest clones take about a quarter. Sequencing was performed on blood. The receptors here all came from a man aged 25-40 years in good health.

The V call is TRBV7-9, the J call TRBJ2-5; D may be TRBD1 (5 bases). CDR3 length: 17 residues. The ends were cut back, 5 bases at V and 0 bases at J, with 19 bases in the middle. CDR1 SEHNR and CDR2 FQNEAQ come from the germline V gene (reference sequence). The CDR3 loop reads CASSPIAKDSYQETQYF. The CDR3 DNA follows: TGTGCCAGCAGCCCCATCGCAAAAGACAGTTACCAAGAGACCCAGTACTTC.

The rearrangement joins TRBV2 to TRBJ1-4, with 7 bases identical to TRBD1. The germline CDR1 and CDR2 sequences are SNHLY and FYNNEI. This CDR3 has 15 amino acids. Trimming at V came to 7 bases and at J to 5 bases, leaving 10 bases not matched to a gene. The CDR3 region is CASTETGTANEKLFF. The CDR3 nucleotides are TGTGCCAGCACCGAAACCGGGACAGCGAATGAAAAACTGTTTTTT.

The V call is TRBV11-3, the J call TRBJ2-1; the match to TRBD2 covers 9 bases. The CDR3 sequence is 16 residues long. Germline V gives CDR1 SGHNT, CDR2 YENEEA. V lost 8 bases to trimming and J lost 3 bases; unmatched junction nucleotides: 11. This CDR3 is CASSRSASGIYNEQFF. CDR3 DNA: TGTGCCAGCTCCCGGAGCGCTAGCGGGATCTACAATGAGCAGTTCTTC.

The CDR3 loop reads CATSKTVTNYGYTF. The CDR3 DNA follows: TGTGCCACCAGCAAGACAGTAACTAACTATGGCTACACCTTC. V and J are TRBV15 and TRBJ1-2; tentative D call: TRBD1 (5 bases). Germline V gene sequence: CDR1 LNHNV, CDR2 YYDKDF (reference sequence). The V end was cut by 4 bases, the J end by 0 bases, with 9 bases between. The CDR3 runs to 14 residues.

This chain connects TRBV2 to TRBJ2-1; 7 bases are a match to TRBD1. After removal of 2 bases from V and 10 bases from J, the junction contained 5 bases not matched to a gene. CDR1 SNHLY and CDR2 FYNNEI come from the germline V gene. This CDR3 is 13 amino acids long. CDR3 sequence: CASSEYRGGEQFF. DNA of the CDR3: TGTGCCAGCAGTGAATACAGGGGCGGGGAGCAGTTCTTC.

This sequence joins TRBV5-1 and TRBJ2-1; unclear D gene. The germline CDR1 and CDR2 sequences are SGHRS and YFSETQ. CDR3 size: 15 residues. V was cut by 4 bases and J by 0 bases, with 11 bases left in between. Here the CDR3 reads CASSEQPSSYNEQFF. DNA of the CDR3: TGCGCCAGCAGCGAACAACCAAGCTCCTACAATGAGCAGTTCTTC. Full variable domain (outside the CDR3, taken from reference TRBV5-1 and TRBJ2-1): KAGVTQTPRYLIKTRGQQVTLSCSPISGHRSVSWYQQTPGQGLQFLFEYFSETQRNKGNFPGRFSGRQFSNSRSEMNVSTLELGDSALYLCASSEQPSSYNEQFFGPGTRLTVL.

The chain couples TRBV29-1 to TRBJ1-2, with TRBD1 matching over 10 bases. The trim removed 4 bases at V and 1 base at J, leaving 6 bases unmatched. The CDR3 totals 15 residues. Germline V gene sequence: CDR1 SQVTM, CDR2 ANQGSEA. CDR3 amino acids: CSVVPGTGVNYGYTF. As DNA, the CDR3 is TGCAGCGTTGTCCCCGGGACAGGGGTTAACTATGGCTACACCTTC. The full variable domain, with the rest looked up from reference TRBV29-1 and TRBJ1-2, is SAVISQKPSRDICQRGTSLTIQCQVDSQVTMMFWYRQQPGQSLTLIATANQGSEATYESGFVIDKFPISRPNLTFSTLTVSNMSPEDSSIYLCSVVPGTGVNYGYTFGSGTRLTVV.